What follows are 23 T cell receptor beta chains derived from one specimen sequenced in a study of T cells in Graves' hyperthyroidism and ophthalmopathy. Authors of the study amplified TCR beta CDR3 regions from RNA transcripts. The HTBI set primed first-round TCR CDR3 RT-PCR. A single record per CDR3 protein comes from TCRdb applying MiXCR to the multiplex PCR reads. This sample has hundreds of thousands of distinct CDR3 sequences; 38% occur once, and the top ten carry approximately 8.7%. Sequencing was done on a sample of blood. The receptor source for this set is a man between 18 and 29 years old with Graves' hyperthyroidism.

This clonotype has just a few counts. A much larger clone is a single base away; this may be a read error. This chain uses TRBV19 with TRBJ1-2, with D unresolved. This CDR3 comprises 11 residues. Trimming took 6 bases from V and 4 from J, leaving 6 bases between them. CDR1 is LNHDA, CDR2 SQIVND, per germline (reference sequence). This CDR3 reads CASRNGYGYTF. DNA of the CDR3: TGTGCCAGTAGGAACGGCTATGGCTACACCTTC.

This clonotype occurred many times. V gene TRBV2 combines with J gene TRBJ1-5; TRBD1 might be the D (6 bases). V gave up 2 bases and J gave up 7 bases, with 18 bases separating them. The CDR3 extends over 16 amino acids. Germline V lookup: CDR1 SNHLY, CDR2 FYNNEI. The CDR3 sequence: CASSERGQGLMQPQHF. CDR3 DNA sequence: TGTGCCAGCAGTGAAAGGGGACAAGGCCTAATGCAGCCCCAGCATTTT.

The sample holds many counts of this clonotype. The CDR3 region is CASSWDSQIYGYTF. The CDR3, as DNA: TGTGCCAGCAGCTGGGACAGCCAGATCTATGGCTACACCTTC. The chain recombines TRBV7-8 with TRBJ1-2; 7 bases line up with TRBD1. Unmatched junction bases numbered 6, after V lost 4 bases and J lost 4 bases. In germline, CDR1 is SGHVS, CDR2 FQNEAQ. CDR3 size: 14 residues.

In this sample, this clonotype turned up a few times. The chain uses TRBV19 and TRBJ2-2; D is unclear. Germline CDR1 LNHDA, CDR2 SQIVND (reference sequence). The CDR3 consists of 11 residues. V shed 3 bases and J shed 6 bases, with 2 bases lying between them. The CDR3 coding sequence is TGTGCCAGTAGTATGCCCGGGGAGCTGTTTTTT. This encodes CASSMPGELFF.

The chain links TRBV2 to TRBJ1-2; D not certain. Trimming took off 0 bases at V and 8 bases at J, with 7 bases between the two ends. The CDR3 extends over 12 amino acids. Per the germline V gene, CDR1 is SNHLY and CDR2 is FYNNEI. Here the CDR3 DNA reads TGTGCCAGCAGTGAAGCGCTTGAAGGCTACACCTTC. Its translation is CASSEALEGYTF. The whole variable domain, filled in from reference TRBV2 and TRBJ1-2, reads EPEVTQTPSHQVTQMGQEVILRCVPISNHLYFYWYRQILGQKVEFLVSFYNNEISEKSEIFDDQFSVERPDGSNFTLKIRSTKLEDSAMYFCASSEALEGYTFGSGTRLTVV.

This clonotype was seen repeatedly, ten times or more. The chain has TRBV2 and TRBJ1-1; D uncertain. CDR3 size: 13 residues. CDR1 is SNHLY and CDR2 is FYNNEI in the germline V gene. Trimming pared 3 bases from V and 2 bases from J, leaving 7 bases between. In nucleotides, the CDR3 is TGTGCCAGCAGTGAGGAGGGAAACACTGAAGCTTTCTTT. Its translation is CASSEEGNTEAFF.

The chain carries TRBV9 and TRBJ1-1; a weak D match, TRBD1 (5 bases). Trimming left V 0 bases short and J 0 bases short, with 12 bases between. The CDR3 covers 16 residues. Germline V CDR1 and CDR2: SGDLS, YYNGEE. The CDR3 loop reads CASSVGGSSLNTEAFF. The CDR3 DNA is TGTGCCAGCAGCGTAGGGGGCTCCAGCTTGAACACTGAAGCTTTCTTT.

Many counts were recorded for this clonotype. The chain joins TRBV10-3 to TRBJ1-3; D is possibly TRBD1 (5 bases). CDR3 size: 13 residues. CDR1 is ENHRY and CDR2 is SYGVKD in the germline V gene. V was cut by 7 bases and J by 4 bases, with 11 bases left in between. CDR3 DNA sequence: TGTGCCATCACCAGGGAAGAGGGAAACACCATATATTTT. It is translated as CAITREEGNTIYF.

This clonotype was seen repeatedly, ten times or more. The chain has TRBV19 and TRBJ1-1, with D possibly being TRBD1 (5 bases). The CDR3 is made up of 14 amino acids. The V gene lost 3 bases and the J gene lost 8 bases, with 16 bases spanning the gap. CDR1 is LNHDA and CDR2 is SQIVND in the germline V gene (reference sequence). The CDR3 region has the DNA TGTGCCAGTAGTATCTCCGGTCCTCACAGGGAAGCTTTCTTT. This encodes CASSISGPHREAFF. Full variable domain (rest looked up from reference TRBV19 and TRBJ1-1): DGGITQSPKYLFRKEGQNVTLSCEQNLNHDAMYWYRQDPGQGLRLIYYSQIVNDFQKGDIAEGYSVSREKKESFPLTVTSAQKNPTAFYLCASSISGPHREAFFGQGTRLTVV.

The genes are TRBV6-1 and TRBJ1-1; D gene uncertain. This CDR3 region has 16 residues. V gave up 1 base and J gave up 1 base, with 13 bases separating them. CDR1 and CDR2 (germline): MNHNS, SASEGT. In nucleotides, the CDR3 is TGTGCCAGCAGTGAAGTAGGTTGGCAGACGAACACTGAAGCTTTCTTT. Translation: CASSEVGWQTNTEAFF.

Ten or more counts support this clonotype. The CDR3 spells CASSLGGDQETQYF. The CDR3 DNA follows: TGTGCCAGCAGCTTAGGGGGAGACCAAGAGACCCAGTACTTC. V is TRBV7-2 and J is TRBJ2-5; maybe TRBD2 (5 bases). V lost 1 base, J lost 0 bases, and 6 bases lay in between. Germline lookup yields CDR1 SGHTA and CDR2 FQGNSA. The CDR3 contains 14 residues.

This clonotype was detected only a few times. CDR3 sequence (DNA): TGCGCCAGCAGCCAAGATAGCGGGGCCGAGCAGTACTTC. Translated, it gives CASSQDSGAEQYF. The genes are TRBV4-3 and TRBJ2-7; 8 positions agree with TRBD2. J gave up 6 bases and V 0 bases, and 1 base lay outside the gene matches. The CDR3 has 13 amino acids. Per the germline V gene, CDR1 is LGHNA and CDR2 is YSLEER.

This chain joins TRBV20-1 and TRBJ1-1; no clear D. CDR3 size: 14 residues. V gave up 4 bases and J gave up 4 bases, with 16 bases separating them. Germline V lookup: CDR1 DFQATT, CDR2 SNEGSKA (reference sequence). The CDR3 region has the DNA TGCAGTGCTATGGAAGGGATGGAGAGCACTGAAGCTTTCTTT. Amino acids: CSAMEGMESTEAFF.

This clonotype was counted only a few times. This sequence joins TRBV20-1 and TRBJ2-5, with 12 bases fitting TRBD1. Germline CDR1 reads DFQATT; CDR2 reads SNEGSKA (reference sequence). The V gene end was trimmed by 3 bases and the J gene end by 5 bases; junction bases not matched to a gene: 4. The CDR3 is 14 amino acids. CDR3 DNA sequence: TGCAGTGCTAGGGGGACAGGGGGCTGGGAGACCCAGTACTTC. Protein product: CSARGTGGWETQYF.

The chain uses TRBV20-1 and TRBJ1-1; D might be TRBD1 (5 bases). The germline gives CDR1 DFQATT, CDR2 SNEGSKA (reference sequence). The CDR3 covers 13 residues. V was pared by 0 bases and J by 7 bases, with 12 bases between. This CDR3 reads CSARDAGDIEAFF. CDR3 nucleotide sequence: TGCAGTGCTAGAGATGCGGGGGATATTGAAGCTTTCTTT.

In this sample, this clonotype turned up many times. This chain links TRBV19 with TRBJ1-5; D uncertain. Trimming cost V 9 bases and J 4 bases, with 19 bases left between them. CDR1 LNHDA and CDR2 SQIVND come from the germline V gene (reference sequence). The CDR3 is made up of 15 amino acids. The CDR3 DNA reads TGTGCCAGCAATCCTCTGCTACGAGGGAATCAGCCCCAGCATTTT. Translated: CASNPLLRGNQPQHF.

V usage is TRBV29-1 and J usage is TRBJ2-3; D may match TRBD1 or TRBD2 (5 bases each). Germline V gene lookup returns CDR1 SQVTM and CDR2 ANQGSEA. The CDR3 runs 12 residues. The chain's CDR3 is CSAIPGTNTQYF. CDR3 DNA sequence: TGCAGTGCTATTCCCGGGACGAATACGCAGTATTTT.

The V gene is TRBV2, the J gene TRBJ1-2; D gene unclear. The CDR3 covers 13 residues. Germline V lookup: CDR1 SNHLY, CDR2 FYNNEI. V lost 6 bases and J lost 4, with 12 bases in between. Written as DNA, the CDR3 is TGTGCCAGCAGCCCCCTACGCTCCTATGGCTACACCTTC. Its protein product is CASSPLRSYGYTF.

J is TRBJ2-7 and V is TRBV10-3; 7 positions match TRBD2. CDR3 length equals 19 residues. Germline V gene sequence: CDR1 ENHRY, CDR2 SYGVKD. With V trimmed by 0 bases and J by 7 bases, 21 bases remained unmatched. In DNA, the CDR3 is TGTGCCATCAGTGAGTCGGGCGGGAGCGAACTCACCCAGCCGGAAGAGCAGTACTTC. Translated, it gives CAISESGGSELTQPEEQYF.

This clonotype has more than one count but fewer than ten. The chain carries TRBV6-5 and TRBJ1-6, with TRBD1 as a possible D gene (6 bases). CDR3 length equals 17 residues. Germline CDR1 MNHEY, CDR2 SVGAGI. The ends were cut back, 6 bases at V and 9 bases at J, with 24 bases in the middle. The DNA of the CDR3 is TGTGCCAGCAGGGAGGGGGTTGGGGGTTCCTTCGGTTCACCCCTCCACTTT. It is translated as CASREGVGGSFGSPLHF.

The chain combines TRBV9 with TRBJ1-4, with TRBD1 matching 10 bases. Trimming cost V 2 bases and J 3 bases; bases outside gene matches: 4. The CDR3 has 16 amino acids. Germline values: CDR1 SGDLS, CDR2 YYNGEE. The CDR3 here is CASSVDRGLSNEKLFF. The DNA for the CDR3 is TGTGCCAGCAGCGTGGACAGGGGGTTATCTAATGAAAAACTGTTTTTT.

This clonotype was counted ten times or more. For the CDR3, the DNA is TGTGCCAGCAACCTGTACGGGGACGGGAACACTGAAGCTTTCTTT. Translating gives CASNLYGDGNTEAFF. The chain carries TRBV7-2 and TRBJ1-1, with a possible D match to TRBD1 (5 bases). CDR1 SGHTA and CDR2 FQGNSA come from the germline V gene. The CDR3 runs to 15 residues. V was pared by 7 bases and J by 1 base, with 16 bases between.

This clonotype was seen ten or more times. The junction departs from germline at one end; a sequencing error may be responsible. The V and J genes are TRBV5-1 and TRBJ2-7, with D possibly TRBD2 on 6 matching bases. This CDR3 spans 14 amino acids. The germline V gene has CDR1 SGHRS and CDR2 YFSETQ. The CDR3 region is CASSPSGGSYEQYF. The DNA of the CDR3 is TGTGCCAGCAGCCCCTCCGGAGGGTCCTACGAGCAGTACTTC.